This TCR beta chain is drawn from a study of blood T cell repertoires in COVID-19. Background on the study: The samples span acute and convalescent COVID-19 from the United States, Italy and Spain. From T cells, B-cell-depleted T cells, or PBMCs came the material, which was cDNA or gDNA.

The germline V gene has CDR1 SQVTM and CDR2 ANQGSEA. This CDR3 comprises 14 residues. Deletions cut 5 bases from V and 1 base from J, with 11 bases between. In the source study's methods: Amplified reference gene primers provided the basis for estimating nucleated cell counts. Data came from immunoSEQ multiplex PCR; TCRdb stores just in-frame clones and leaves some out. V and J calls and clone size follow that table, whereas D and trimming were derived from the DNA. The table shows about 220,000 clones, with approximately 85% occurring only once. It was during active infection that Seattle patients were enrolled and then longitudinally followed.

The TCR sequence derives from a woman older than 75 with COVID-19, enrolled during active disease. The sequenced material came from peripheral blood. This chain links TRBV29-1 with TRBJ1-4; D possibly corresponds to TRBD1 (5 bases). The DNA for the CDR3 is TGCAGCGTTCCTCAGGGTTTAACTAATGAAAAACTGTTTTTT. This sequence encodes CSVPQGLTNEKLFF.